This section outlines one T cell receptor beta chain sequence together with its context. Its recognized antigen is unknown. The record has no base qualities; no much larger clone is one base away. This record comes from a study of blood T cell repertoires in COVID-19 (TCRdb year 2020). Regarding the complete study: Samples covering the acute and convalescent phases of COVID-19 were provided by collaborators in the United States, Italy and Spain. HLA class I and class II types, where available, came from metadata supplied by the sample provider rather than from assay-based typing. The sample metadata nearly always contained a de-identified subject ID, COVID-19 status, age in years and sex. The repertoires were released in a freely available public database meant as a resource for research on the immune response to SARS-CoV-2. The dataset comprised deeply sampled blood TCRbeta repertoires from subjects exposed to, actively infected with, or recovered from COVID-19. The prospective study material was composed of cDNA or gDNA derived from T cells, B-cell-depleted T cells, or PBMCs. The samples were drawn from two sources: the first 160 participants of the ongoing ImmuneRACE study, and 1,254 subjects contributed by 6 global collaborators.

The study at large found these results: The amount of clinical and demographic metadata varied by source and participant and was provided uncurated.

Spanning cysteine to phenylalanine, the CDR3 consists of 15 amino acids. The retained sequence is limited to the CDR3, 45 bases, with the frame set at the first base. V sheds 1 base and J sheds 6 bases, leaving 13 bases between their ends. CDR1 and CDR2 are drawn from the germline V gene: SGHTA, FQGTGA. One collaborating source in Seattle enrolled patients during active infection and followed them longitudinally through the course of disease. Whole blood was collected in K2EDTA tubes by collaborating institutions according to the institutions' own protocols. For TCRbeta analysis, collaborator samples were shipped as frozen whole blood, as isolated PBMCs, or as DNA extracted from either sample type. TCRbeta CDR3 regions were amplified from genomic DNA using the immunoSEQ Assay, a bias-controlled multiplex PCR. From the authors' description of their analysis: Nucleated cell counts per sample were estimated from amplification of reference gene primers within the assay. To quantify the absolute abundance of each unique TCRbeta CDR3 rearrangement, sequence reads were collapsed and filtered. For each sample, productive Simpson clonality was calculated as the square root of Simpson's diversity index across productive rearrangements. In its TCRdb copy, this immuneACCESS table keeps in-frame sequences only and misses some clones. Where compared with another copy, unresolved V genes explain less than half of these, and the others have no known cause. V and J calls and clone size are those listed in that table; D and trimming were worked out from the DNA. Across this sample there are roughly 150,000 clones, with 70% to 90% seen only once. The top ten constitute over 5% of the sample.

This receptor chain uses TRBV7-3 and TRBJ1-5; TRBD1 is possibly the D segment (5 matching bases). The source material was peripheral blood. This clonotype was obtained from a woman in her forties or fifties with COVID-19, enrolled during active disease. The CDR3 region has the sequence CASSLKGGVGQPQHF. The DNA sequence reads TGTGCCAGCAGCTTAAAAGGAGGGGTCGGTCAGCCCCAGCATTTT.